A selection of T cell receptor beta chains follows, all from one sample in a study of blood T cell repertoires in COVID-19. Clones were sequenced by immunoSEQ multiplex PCR, and TCRdb holds only the in-frame ones, with some missing. The sample includes about 82,000 clones, around 80% seen only once; the top ten take 15% to 20%. The specimen sequenced was peripheral blood. These receptors were taken from a woman aged 60 to 75 with acute or convalescent COVID-19. The CDR3 runs from the conserved cysteine through the conserved F or W. A D gene is named only where the DNA matches it firmly. Clone size is not always given. Where it is, it says once, few, many or a class for expanded clones.

TGTGCCAGCAGCTGGGGTAGCGGGAGGGCCAGGACCTACAATGAGCAGTTCTTC CASSWGSGRARTYNEQFF NA TRBJ2-1 TRBV11-2 TRBD2
TGTGCCAGCAGTCCACTAGCCCGAACCACAGATACGCAGTATTTT CASSPLARTTDTQYF once TRBJ2-3 TRBV6-5 NA
TGTGCCAGCAGCTACCTTGGACAGGGGGGGAAGGACACTGAAGCTTTCTTT CASSYLGQGGKDTEAFF NA TRBJ1-1 TRBV7-6 TRBD1
TGTGCCTGGGGTTCTGAGCGGGGGGGAACTTACGGTACGCAGTATTTT CAWGSERGGTYGTQYF NA TRBJ2-3 TRBV30 TRBD2
TGTGCCTGGAGTGTACCGGGTGGCTACACCTTC CAWSVPGGYTF NA TRBJ1-2 TRBV30 NA
TGTGCCAGCAGTGAAGGCGGGGTGGTGGGCTACAATGAGCAGTTCTTC CASSEGGVVGYNEQFF NA TRBJ2-1 TRBV6-1 NA
TGCGCCAGCAGCTTAAAGGGGAGGGCTAGCGGGAGGAATGAGCAGTTCTTC CASSLKGRASGRNEQFF NA TRBJ2-1 TRBV5-1 TRBD2
TGTGCCAGCAGCTTAGGAGGGACTAGCGGGATTACAACTGAGCAGTTCTTC CASSLGGTSGITTEQFF few TRBJ2-1 TRBV7-8 TRBD2
TGCGCCAGCAGCTTGGCGGTAGGGACAAATAGAGCTTTCTTT CASSLAVGTNRAFF NA TRBJ1-1 TRBV5-1 NA
TGTGCCGGCCAAGGCAGGCTGATTGAAGGCTACACCTTC CAGQGRLIEGYTF NA TRBJ1-2 TRBV2 NA
TGTGCCAGCGCCGGGATGGGGACTAGCGGAACGGACTACAATGAGCAGTTCTTC CASAGMGTSGTDYNEQFF NA TRBJ2-1 TRBV11-3 TRBD2
TGTGCCAGCAGGCGGGGGCCGACCTCTGGAAACACCATATATTTT CASRRGPTSGNTIYF NA TRBJ1-3 TRBV3-1/TRBV3-2 NA
TGTGCCAGCAGCCCTCCTAAGGGGGGAGGGAGCTCCTACGAGCAGTACTTC CASSPPKGGGSSYEQYF NA TRBJ2-7 TRBV9 NA
TGTGCCAGTGGACAGGGCGAGTGGCCCCAGCATTTT CASGQGEWPQHF NA TRBJ1-5 TRBV7-9 TRBD1
TGTGCCAGCAGCTTAGACGGGACTCTAGCTGGGGCCAACGTCCTGACTTTC CASSLDGTLAGANVLTF NA TRBJ2-6 TRBV7-9 NA
TGTGCCAGCAGTTTCCTTACTAGAGGTGTCTATAATTCACCCCTCCACTTT CASSFLTRGVYNSPLHF NA TRBJ1-6 TRBV27 NA
TGTGCCAGCAGAGATCGCTCGGTGACTGAAGCTTTCTTT CASRDRSVTEAFF NA TRBJ1-1 TRBV6-5 NA
TGCGCCAGCACGGCGGGAGGGGTACGAAATGAGCAGTTCTTC CASTAGGVRNEQFF once TRBJ2-1 TRBV5-1 TRBD2
TGTGCCAGCAGTTTAAGTGGGACAGGGATGTTGGGCAATCAGCCCCAGCATTTT CASSLSGTGMLGNQPQHF NA TRBJ1-5 TRBV28 TRBD1
TGTGCCTGGAGTGTGTTAGCGGCAACGGGCGAGCAGTACTTC CAWSVLAATGEQYF NA TRBJ2-7 TRBV30 NA
TGTGCCAGCAGTTACGACAGGGATTACTATGGCTACACCTTC CASSYDRDYYGYTF few TRBJ1-2 TRBV6-5 TRBD1
TGTGCCAGCAGCCTCCGACAGGGCAATCAGCCCCAGCATTTT CASSLRQGNQPQHF NA TRBJ1-5 TRBV7-2 NA
TGTGCCAGACCCGACAGGGGAAATGGCTACACCTTC CARPDRGNGYTF NA TRBJ1-2 TRBV2 TRBD1